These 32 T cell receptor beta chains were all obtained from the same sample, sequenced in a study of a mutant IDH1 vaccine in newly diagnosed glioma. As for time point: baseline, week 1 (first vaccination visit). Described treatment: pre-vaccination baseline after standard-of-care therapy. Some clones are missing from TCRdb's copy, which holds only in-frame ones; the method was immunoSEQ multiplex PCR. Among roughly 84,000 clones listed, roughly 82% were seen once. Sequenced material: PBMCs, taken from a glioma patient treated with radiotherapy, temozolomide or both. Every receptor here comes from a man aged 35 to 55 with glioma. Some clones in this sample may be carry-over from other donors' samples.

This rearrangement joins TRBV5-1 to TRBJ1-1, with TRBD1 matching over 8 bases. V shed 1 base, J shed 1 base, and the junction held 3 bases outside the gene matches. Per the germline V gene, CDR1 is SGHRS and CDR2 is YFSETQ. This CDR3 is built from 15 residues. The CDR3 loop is CASSLRGTGNTEAFF. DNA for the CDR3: TGCGCCAGCAGCTTGAGGGGGACAGGGAACACTGAAGCTTTCTTT.

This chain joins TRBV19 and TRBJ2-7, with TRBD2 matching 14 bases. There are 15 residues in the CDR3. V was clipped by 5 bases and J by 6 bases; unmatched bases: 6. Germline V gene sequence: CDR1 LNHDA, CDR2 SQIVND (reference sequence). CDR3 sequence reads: CASSSPGLAGVEQYF. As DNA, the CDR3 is TGTGCCAGTAGTTCTCCGGGACTAGCGGGGGTCGAGCAGTACTTC. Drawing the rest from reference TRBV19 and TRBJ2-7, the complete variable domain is DGGITQSPKYLFRKEGQNVTLSCEQNLNHDAMYWYRQDPGQGLRLIYYSQIVNDFQKGDIAEGYSVSREKKESFPLTVTSAQKNPTAFYLCASSSPGLAGVEQYFGPGTRLTVT.

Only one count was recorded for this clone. CDR3 protein: CASSERGPYEQYF. Here the CDR3 DNA reads TGTGCCAGCAGTGAACGGGGGCCCTACGAGCAGTACTTC. J is TRBJ2-7 and V is TRBV2; the D call may be TRBD1 or TRBD2 (6 bases each). This CDR3 is built from 13 residues. Per germline, CDR1 SNHLY and CDR2 FYNNEI. Between the trimmed V and J ends, which lost 2 bases and 2 bases, there was a span of 7 bases. Supplemented by reference TRBV2 and TRBJ2-7, the full variable domain reads EPEVTQTPSHQVTQMGQEVILRCVPISNHLYFYWYRQILGQKVEFLVSFYNNEISEKSEIFDDQFSVERPDGSNFTLKIRSTKLEDSAMYFCASSERGPYEQYFGPGTRLTVT.

CDR3 sequence reads: CASSQADRGQPQHF. The CDR3 bases are TGTGCCAGCAGCCAAGCTGATAGGGGACAGCCCCAGCATTTT. V gene TRBV11-2 combines with J gene TRBJ1-5; D possibly corresponds to TRBD1 (5 bases). Trimming left V 5 bases short and J 7 bases short, with 15 bases between. This CDR3 comprises 14 residues. The germline V gene encodes CDR1 SGHAT and CDR2 FQNNGV. Based on the CDR3 plus reference TRBV11-2 and TRBJ1-5, the full variable domain is EAGVAQSPRYKIIEKRQSVAFWCNPISGHATLYWYQQILGQGPKLLIQFQNNGVVDDSQLPKDRFSAERLKGVDSTLKIQPAKLEDSAVYLCASSQADRGQPQHFGDGTRLSIL.

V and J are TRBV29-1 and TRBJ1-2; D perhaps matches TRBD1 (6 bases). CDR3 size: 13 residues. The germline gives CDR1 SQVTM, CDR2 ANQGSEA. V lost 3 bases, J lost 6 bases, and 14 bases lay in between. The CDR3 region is CSVELQGLDGYTF. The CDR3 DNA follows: TGCAGCGTTGAGTTACAGGGACTAGATGGCTACACCTTC.

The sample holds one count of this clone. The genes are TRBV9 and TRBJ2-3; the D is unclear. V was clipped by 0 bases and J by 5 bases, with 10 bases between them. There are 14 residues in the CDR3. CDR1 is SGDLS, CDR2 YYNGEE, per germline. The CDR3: CASSVGPGLDTQYF. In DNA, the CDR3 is TGTGCCAGCAGCGTAGGGCCCGGCCTAGATACGCAGTATTTT.

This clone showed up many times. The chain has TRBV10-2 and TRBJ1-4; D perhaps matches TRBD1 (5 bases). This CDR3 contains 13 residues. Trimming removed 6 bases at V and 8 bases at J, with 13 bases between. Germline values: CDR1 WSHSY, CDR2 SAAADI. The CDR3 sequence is CASRGRDGEKLFF. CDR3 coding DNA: TGCGCCAGCAGGGGCAGGGACGGCGAAAAACTGTTTTTT.

CDR3 in DNA: TGTGCCTGGGGGGGAGGTGCTGAGCAGTACTTC. Translated: CAWGGGAEQYF. This chain links TRBV30 with TRBJ2-7, with D possibly matching TRBD2 (6 bases). This CDR3 has 11 residues. Looked up from germline, CDR1 is GTSNPN and CDR2 is SVGIG (reference sequence). The germline V and J ends were trimmed by 5 bases and 7 bases, with 12 bases remaining between them. Using reference TRBV30 and TRBJ2-7 for the parts outside the CDR3, the full variable domain is SQTIHQWPATLVQPVGSPLSLECTVEGTSNPNLYWYRQAAGRGLQLLFYSVGIGQISSEVPQNLSASRPQDRQFILSSKKLLLSDSGFYLCAWGGGAEQYFGPGTRLTVT.

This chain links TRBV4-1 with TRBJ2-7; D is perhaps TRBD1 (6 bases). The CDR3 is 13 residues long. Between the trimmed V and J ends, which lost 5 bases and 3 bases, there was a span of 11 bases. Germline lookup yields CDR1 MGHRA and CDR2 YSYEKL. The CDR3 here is CASSFGQSYEQYF. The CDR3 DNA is TGCGCCAGCAGCTTTGGACAGAGCTACGAGCAGTACTTC.

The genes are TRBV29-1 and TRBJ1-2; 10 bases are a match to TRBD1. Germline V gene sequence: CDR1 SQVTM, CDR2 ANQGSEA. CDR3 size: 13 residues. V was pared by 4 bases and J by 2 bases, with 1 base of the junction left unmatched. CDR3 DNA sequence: TGCAGCGTTGTGGGACAGGGGAACTATGGCTACACCTTC. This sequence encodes CSVVGQGNYGYTF.

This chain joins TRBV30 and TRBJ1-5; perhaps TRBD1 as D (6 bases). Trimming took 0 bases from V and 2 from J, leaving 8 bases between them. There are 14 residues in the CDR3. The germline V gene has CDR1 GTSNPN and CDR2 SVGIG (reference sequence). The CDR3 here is CAWSVGGGNQPQHF. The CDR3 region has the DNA TGTGCCTGGAGTGTAGGGGGGGGCAATCAGCCCCAGCATTTT.

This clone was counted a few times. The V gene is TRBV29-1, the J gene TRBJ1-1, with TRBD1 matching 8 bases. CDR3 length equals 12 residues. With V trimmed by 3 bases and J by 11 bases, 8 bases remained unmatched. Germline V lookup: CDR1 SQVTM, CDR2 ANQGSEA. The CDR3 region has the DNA TGCAGCGTTGACTTGGACAGGGTAAAGGCTTTCTTT. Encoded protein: CSVDLDRVKAFF.

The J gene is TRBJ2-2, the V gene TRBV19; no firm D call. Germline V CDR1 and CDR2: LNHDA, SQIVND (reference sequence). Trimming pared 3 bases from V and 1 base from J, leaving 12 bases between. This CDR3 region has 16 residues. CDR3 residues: CASSILLAENTGELFF. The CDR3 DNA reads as TGTGCCAGTAGTATCCTTCTCGCGGAGAACACCGGGGAGCTGTTTTTT.

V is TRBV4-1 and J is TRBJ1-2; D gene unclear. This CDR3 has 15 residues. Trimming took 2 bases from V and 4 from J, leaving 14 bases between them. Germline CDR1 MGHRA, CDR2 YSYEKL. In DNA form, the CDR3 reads TGCGCCAGCAGCCAAAGGCAGGCAGTCGCCTATGGCTACACCTTC. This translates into CASSQRQAVAYGYTF.

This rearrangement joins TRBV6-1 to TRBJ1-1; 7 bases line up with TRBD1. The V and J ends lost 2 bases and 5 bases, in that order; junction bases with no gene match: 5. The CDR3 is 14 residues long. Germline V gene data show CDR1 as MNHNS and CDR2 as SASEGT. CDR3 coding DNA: TGTGCCAGCAGTGAAATCCCGACAGGGACTGAAGCTTTCTTT. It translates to CASSEIPTGTEAFF.

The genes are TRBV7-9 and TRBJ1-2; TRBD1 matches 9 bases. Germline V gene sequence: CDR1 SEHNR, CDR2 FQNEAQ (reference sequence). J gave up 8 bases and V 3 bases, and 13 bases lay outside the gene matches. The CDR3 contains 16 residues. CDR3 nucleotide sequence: TGTGCCAGCAGCTTCTATACCGGGACAGGGAACGGGGGCTACACCTTC. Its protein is CASSFYTGTGNGGYTF.

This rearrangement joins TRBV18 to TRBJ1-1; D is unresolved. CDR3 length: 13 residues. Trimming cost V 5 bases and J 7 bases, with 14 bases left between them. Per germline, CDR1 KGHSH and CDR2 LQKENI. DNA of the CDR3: TGTGCCAGCTCAAACCTGGGTAAGGATGAAGCTTTCTTT. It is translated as CASSNLGKDEAFF. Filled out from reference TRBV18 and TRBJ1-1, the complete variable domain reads NAGVMQNPRHLVRRRGQEARLRCSPMKGHSHVYWYRQLPEEGLKFMVYLQKENIIDESGMPKERFSAEFPKEGPSILRIQQVVRGDSAAYFCASSNLGKDEAFFGQGTRLTVV.

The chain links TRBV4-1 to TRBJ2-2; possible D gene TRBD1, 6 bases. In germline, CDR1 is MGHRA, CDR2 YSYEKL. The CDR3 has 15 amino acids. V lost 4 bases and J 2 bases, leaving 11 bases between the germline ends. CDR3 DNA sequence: TGCGCCAGCAGCCCTGGACAGCTAAACACCGGGGAGCTGTTTTTT. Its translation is CASSPGQLNTGELFF.

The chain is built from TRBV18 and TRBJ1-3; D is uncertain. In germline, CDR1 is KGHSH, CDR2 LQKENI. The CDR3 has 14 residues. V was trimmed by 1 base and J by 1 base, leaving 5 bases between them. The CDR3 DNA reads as TGTGCCAGCTCACCACAAGGTTCTGGAAACACCATATATTTT. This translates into CASSPQGSGNTIYF.

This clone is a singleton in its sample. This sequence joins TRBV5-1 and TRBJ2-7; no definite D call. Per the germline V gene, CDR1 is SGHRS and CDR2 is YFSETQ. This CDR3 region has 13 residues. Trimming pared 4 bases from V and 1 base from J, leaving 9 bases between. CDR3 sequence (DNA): TGCGCCAGCAGCCCGGAAAATTCCTACGAGCAGTACTTC. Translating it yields CASSPENSYEQYF.

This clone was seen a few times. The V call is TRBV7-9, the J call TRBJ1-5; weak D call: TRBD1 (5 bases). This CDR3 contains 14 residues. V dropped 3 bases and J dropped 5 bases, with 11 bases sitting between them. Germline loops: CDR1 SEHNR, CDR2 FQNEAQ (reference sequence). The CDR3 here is CASSLGGGDQPQHF. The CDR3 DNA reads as TGTGCCAGCAGCTTGGGGGGAGGAGATCAGCCCCAGCATTTT.

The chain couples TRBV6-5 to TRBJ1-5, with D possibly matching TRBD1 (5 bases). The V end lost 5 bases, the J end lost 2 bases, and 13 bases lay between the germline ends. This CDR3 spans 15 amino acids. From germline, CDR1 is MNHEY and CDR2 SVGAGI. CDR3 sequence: CASSRQGNGNQPQHF. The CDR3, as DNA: TGTGCCAGCAGTCGTCAGGGTAATGGCAATCAGCCCCAGCATTTT.

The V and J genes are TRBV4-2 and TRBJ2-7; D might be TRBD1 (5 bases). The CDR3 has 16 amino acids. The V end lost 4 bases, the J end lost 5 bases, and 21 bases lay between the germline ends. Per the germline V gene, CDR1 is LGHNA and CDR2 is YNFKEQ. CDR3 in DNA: TGTGCCAGCAGCCTCCGAACGTCGCAGGGCATCGACGAGCAGTACTTC. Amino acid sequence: CASSLRTSQGIDEQYF.

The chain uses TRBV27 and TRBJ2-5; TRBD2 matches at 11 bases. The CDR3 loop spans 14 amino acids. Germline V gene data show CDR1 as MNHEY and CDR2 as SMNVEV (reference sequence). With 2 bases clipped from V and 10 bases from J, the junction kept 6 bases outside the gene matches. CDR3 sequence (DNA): TGTGCCAGCAGTTTACTAGCGGGGGGTCACAACCAGTACTTC. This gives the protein CASSLLAGGHNQYF.

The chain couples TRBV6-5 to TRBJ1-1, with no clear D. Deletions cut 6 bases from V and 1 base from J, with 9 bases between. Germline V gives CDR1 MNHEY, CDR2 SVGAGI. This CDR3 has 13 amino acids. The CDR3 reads CASRYTRNTEAFF. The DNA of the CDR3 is TGTGCCAGCAGATACACCAGGAACACTGAAGCTTTCTTT.

CDR3 nucleotides: TGTGCCGCTAGCGGGGGGGTCGGGGAGCTGTTTTTT. Protein product: CAASGGVGELFF. The rearrangement joins TRBV6-5 to TRBJ2-2, with TRBD2 matching 12 bases. The CDR3 is 12 residues long. J lost 7 bases, V lost 11 bases, and 2 bases had no gene match. CDR1 and CDR2 (germline): MNHEY, SVGAGI.

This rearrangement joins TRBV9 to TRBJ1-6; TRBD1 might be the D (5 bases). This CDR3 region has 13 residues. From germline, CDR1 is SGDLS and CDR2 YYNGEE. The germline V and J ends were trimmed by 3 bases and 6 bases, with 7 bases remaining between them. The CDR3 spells CASSEQANSPLHF. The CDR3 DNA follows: TGTGCCAGCAGCGAACAGGCTAATTCACCCCTCCACTTT.

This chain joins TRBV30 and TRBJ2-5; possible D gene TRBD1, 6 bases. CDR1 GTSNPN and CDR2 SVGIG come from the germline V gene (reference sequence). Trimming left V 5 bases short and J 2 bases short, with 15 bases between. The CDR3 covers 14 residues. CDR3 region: CAWDPGATQETQYF. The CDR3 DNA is TGTGCCTGGGATCCAGGGGCTACTCAAGAGACCCAGTACTTC. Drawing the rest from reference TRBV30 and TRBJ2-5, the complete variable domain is SQTIHQWPATLVQPVGSPLSLECTVEGTSNPNLYWYRQAAGRGLQLLFYSVGIGQISSEVPQNLSASRPQDRQFILSSKKLLLSDSGFYLCAWDPGATQETQYFGPGTRLLVL.

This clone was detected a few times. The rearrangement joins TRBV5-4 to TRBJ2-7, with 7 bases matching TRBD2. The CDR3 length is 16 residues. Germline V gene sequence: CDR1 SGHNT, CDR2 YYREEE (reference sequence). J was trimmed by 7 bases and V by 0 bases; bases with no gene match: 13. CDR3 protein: CASSLGGSFVGREQYF. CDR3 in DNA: TGTGCCAGCAGCTTGGGGGGATCCTTTGTCGGGAGGGAGCAGTACTTC.

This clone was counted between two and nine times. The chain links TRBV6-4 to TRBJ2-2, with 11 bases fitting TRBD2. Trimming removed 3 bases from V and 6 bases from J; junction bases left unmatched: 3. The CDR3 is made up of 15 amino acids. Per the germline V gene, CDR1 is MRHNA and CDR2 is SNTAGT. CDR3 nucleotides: TGTGCCAGCAGTGAACTAGCGGGGGTTCCCGGGGAGCTGTTTTTT. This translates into CASSELAGVPGELFF.

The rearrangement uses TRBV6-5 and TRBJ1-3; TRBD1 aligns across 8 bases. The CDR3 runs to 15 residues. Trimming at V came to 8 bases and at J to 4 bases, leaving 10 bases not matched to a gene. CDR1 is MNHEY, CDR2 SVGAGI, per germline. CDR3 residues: CASSPDRAGGNTIYF. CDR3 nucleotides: TGTGCCAGCTCCCCGGACAGGGCAGGAGGAAACACCATATATTTT.

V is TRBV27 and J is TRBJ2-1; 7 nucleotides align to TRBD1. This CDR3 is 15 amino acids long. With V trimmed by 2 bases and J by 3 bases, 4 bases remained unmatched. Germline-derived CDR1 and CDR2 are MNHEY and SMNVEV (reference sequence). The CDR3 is CASSLQGDGYNEQFF. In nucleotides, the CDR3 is TGTGCCAGCAGTTTACAGGGGGATGGCTACAATGAGCAGTTCTTC.